The 20 T cell receptor beta chains in this list originate from one sample, sequenced in a study of T cell changes during pregnancy in multiple sclerosis. The assay was immunoSEQ multiplex PCR, and TCRdb's table has in-frame clones only and misses some. Among 93,000 or so clones listed, 85% to 95% were seen once. The source material was peripheral blood, sampled before pregnancy. The receptors were sampled from a female donor with multiple sclerosis, enrolled in a pregnancy study.

This sequence joins TRBV7-9 and TRBJ1-2, with D unresolved. Germline CDR1 reads SEHNR; CDR2 reads FQNEAQ (reference sequence). Trimming left V 1 base short and J 1 base short, with 7 bases between. The CDR3 length is 14 residues. CDR3: CASSLDAGNYGYTF. In nucleotides, the CDR3 is TGTGCCAGCAGCTTAGATGCGGGTAACTATGGCTACACCTTC.

The chain employs TRBV14 and TRBJ2-1, with 10 bases lining up with TRBD2. V trimming: 3 bases; J trimming: 4 bases; junction bases outside the gene matches: 6. CDR1 SGHDN and CDR2 FVKESK come from the germline V gene. This CDR3 region has 16 residues. For the CDR3, the DNA is TGTGCCAGCAGCCACCGGAGGACTAGCGGTTACAATGAGCAGTTCTTC. It translates to CASSHRRTSGYNEQFF.

The chain carries TRBV2 and TRBJ2-1; TRBD2 matches 12 bases. Germline trimming cut 7 bases from V and 5 bases from J; bases unmatched to any gene: 3. Germline-derived CDR1 and CDR2 are SNHLY and FYNNEI. This CDR3 spans 14 amino acids. CDR3 sequence (DNA): TGTGCCAGCAACAGACTAGCGGGGGACAATGAGCAGTTCTTC. Its translation is CASNRLAGDNEQFF.

The chain couples TRBV5-1 to TRBJ1-3; D is undetermined. Deletions cut 0 bases from V and 1 base from J, with 8 bases between. CDR1 is SGHRS, CDR2 YFSETQ, per germline. The CDR3 extends over 15 amino acids. In nucleotides, the CDR3 is TGCGCCAGCAGCTTGGATGGAGTTTCTGGAAACACCATATATTTT. It yields the protein CASSLDGVSGNTIYF.

The chain carries TRBV25-1 and TRBJ2-3; no definite D call. The germline V gene encodes CDR1 MGHDK and CDR2 SYGVNS. V was pared by 6 bases and J by 0 bases, with 4 bases between. There are 12 residues in the CDR3. The chain's CDR3 is CASSLSTDTQYF. The DNA of the CDR3 is TGTGCCAGCAGCTTAAGCACAGATACGCAGTATTTT. Together with reference TRBV25-1 and TRBJ2-3, the CDR3 gives the full variable domain: EADIYQTPRYLVIGTGKKITLECSQTMGHDKMYWYQQDPGMELHLIHYSYGVNSTEKGDLSSESTVSRIRTEHFPLTLESARPSHTSQYLCASSLSTDTQYFGPGTRLTVL.

The J gene is TRBJ1-5, the V gene TRBV6-6; 7 nucleotides match TRBD1. The junction had 6 bases not matched to a gene; V was cut back by 6 bases and J by 1 base. Germline CDR1 and CDR2: MNHNY and SVGAGI (reference sequence). CDR3 size: 15 residues. CDR3 amino acids: CASRAPGQSNQPQHF. The CDR3 bases are TGTGCCAGCAGAGCTCCGGGACAGAGCAATCAGCCCCAGCATTTT.

This clone was observed once. The gene calls are TRBV7-2 and TRBJ2-5; 9 bases agree with TRBD2. The J segment lost 5 bases and the V segment lost 5 bases, leaving 18 bases of the junction unmatched. From germline, CDR1 is SGHTA and CDR2 FQGNSA. The CDR3 spans 18 residues. CDR3 residues: CASSRFASGGSSAETQYF. CDR3 DNA: TGTGCCAGCAGCCGATTTGCAAGCGGGGGGAGTTCCGCGGAGACCCAGTACTTC.

The rearrangement links TRBV7-3 to TRBJ2-2; tentative D call: TRBD1 (6 bases). Trimming removed 5 bases at V and 0 bases at J, with 10 bases between. CDR1 and CDR2 (germline): SGHTA, FQGTGA. CDR3 size: 15 residues. The CDR3 is CASSQGIPNTGELFF. DNA for the CDR3: TGTGCCAGCAGCCAGGGGATCCCGAACACCGGGGAGCTGTTTTTT.

This clone was seen only once. The chain recombines TRBV27 with TRBJ2-1, with 9 bases identical to TRBD2. The CDR3 totals 15 residues. The germline gives CDR1 MNHEY, CDR2 SMNVEV (reference sequence). V shed 4 bases and J 2 bases; nucleotides not matched to a gene: 3. The CDR3 DNA reads TGTGCCAGCAGTTGGCGGGGGGGGACCTACAATGAGCAGTTCTTC. It specifies CASSWRGGTYNEQFF.

The chain uses TRBV9 and TRBJ2-1; TRBD1 agrees at 8 bases. There are 16 residues in the CDR3. Germline-derived CDR1 and CDR2 are SGDLS and YYNGEE. V lost 0 bases and J lost 2; bases outside the gene matches: 4. The CDR3 sequence: CASSVDGTGPYNEQFF. The CDR3 DNA follows: TGTGCCAGCAGCGTAGACGGGACAGGCCCCTACAATGAGCAGTTCTTC.

J is TRBJ1-2 and V is TRBV5-5; D perhaps matches TRBD1 (5 bases). Trimming left V 0 bases short and J 2 bases short, with 5 bases between. Germline loops: CDR1 SGHKS, CDR2 YYEKEE (reference sequence). The CDR3 length is 13 residues. CDR3 bases: TGTGCCAGCAGCTTGGCAGGGAACTATGGCTACACCTTC. Its translation: CASSLAGNYGYTF.

The rearrangement links TRBV28 to TRBJ2-2, with TRBD1 matching 9 bases. This CDR3 comprises 16 residues. Germline V lookup: CDR1 MDHEN, CDR2 SYDVKM. V lost 5 bases, J lost 5 bases, and 9 bases stayed unmatched. The CDR3 region has the DNA TGTGCCAGCAGTGAGAGACAGGGGGTATCGACCGGGGAGCTGTTTTTT. Protein sequence: CASSERQGVSTGELFF.

The J gene is TRBJ2-7, the V gene TRBV5-1; TRBD1 matches 7 bases. The CDR3 extends over 14 amino acids. Germline CDR1 SGHRS, CDR2 YFSETQ. The ends lost 0 bases at V and 4 bases at J; junction bases unmatched: 4. This chain's CDR3 is CASSLARGRYEQYF. In nucleotides, the CDR3 is TGCGCCAGCAGCTTGGCGAGGGGGCGATACGAGCAGTACTTC.

The chain links TRBV5-1 to TRBJ2-7; TRBD2 aligns across 10 bases. The CDR3 covers 16 residues. Germline V gives CDR1 SGHRS, CDR2 YFSETQ. J was trimmed by 4 bases and V by 3 bases; bases with no gene match: 10. In DNA, the CDR3 is TGCGCCAGCAGCTCCGGAGGGCTAGCGGGAGCATACGAGCAGTACTTC. This encodes CASSSGGLAGAYEQYF.

The chain joins TRBV11-1 to TRBJ2-7; D is undetermined. Trimming pared 1 base from V and 4 bases from J, leaving 11 bases between. The germline V gene has CDR1 SGHAT and CDR2 FQDESV (reference sequence). CDR3 length: 14 residues. CDR3 DNA: TGTGCCAGCAGCTTAGTTGGCAGGTCGTACGAGCAGTACTTC. Protein sequence: CASSLVGRSYEQYF. The whole variable domain, remainder taken from reference TRBV11-1 and TRBJ2-7, is EAEVAQSPRYKITEKSQAVAFWCDPISGHATLYWYRQILGQGPELLVQFQDESVVDDSQLPKDRFSAERLKGVDSTLKIQPAELGDSAMYLCASSLVGRSYEQYFGPGTRLTVT.

The V and J genes are TRBV29-1 and TRBJ2-5, with 10 bases lining up with TRBD1. J lost 4 bases, V lost 7 bases, and 9 bases had no gene match. Per the germline V gene, CDR1 is SQVTM and CDR2 is ANQGSEA. The CDR3 totals 14 residues. CDR3 sequence: CSAEDRGKGETQYF. For the CDR3, the DNA is TGCAGCGCAGAGGACAGGGGGAAGGGAGAGACCCAGTACTTC.

The chain combines TRBV12-5 with TRBJ1-2; 9 bases line up with TRBD1. J lost 8 bases, V lost 2 bases, and 18 bases had no gene match. Germline-derived CDR1 and CDR2 are LGHNT and FRNRAP. The CDR3 is made up of 18 amino acids. The CDR3 protein is CASGLPTSMGQGKGGYTF. Written as DNA, the CDR3 is TGTGCTAGTGGTTTGCCAACCTCAATGGGACAGGGAAAGGGGGGCTACACCTTC.

V and J are TRBV7-2 and TRBJ2-7; TRBD1 aligns across 10 bases. V lost 5 bases, J lost 2 bases, and 3 bases stayed unmatched. The CDR3 is made up of 14 amino acids. CDR1 is SGHTA and CDR2 is FQGNSA in the germline V gene. In DNA, the CDR3 is TGTGCCAGCAGCCTAGGACAGGGGGCCTACGAGCAGTACTTC. Amino acid sequence: CASSLGQGAYEQYF.

The CDR3 spells CASSQGGWTEAFF. The CDR3 nucleotides read TGCGCCAGCAGCCAAGGAGGATGGACTGAAGCTTTCTTT. This chain joins TRBV4-1 and TRBJ1-1; unclear D gene. The CDR3 is made up of 13 amino acids. Trimming took 1 base from V and 5 from J, leaving 8 bases between them. Germline CDR1 MGHRA, CDR2 YSYEKL.

The chain combines TRBV7-3 with TRBJ1-1; maybe TRBD1 (6 bases). Trimming removed 5 bases at V and 4 bases at J, with 14 bases between. The CDR3 has 14 residues. CDR1 and CDR2 (germline): SGHTA, FQGTGA. CDR3 in DNA: TGTGCCAGCAGCCTGACGGGGGGCTTCACTGAAGCTTTCTTT. Translating it yields CASSLTGGFTEAFF.